This T cell receptor (beta chain) was recorded in a study of cytomegalovirus exposure and HLA in healthy donors (dated 2017 in TCRdb). Regarding the complete study: An earlier analysis of 587 of the donors reported over 250 Gb of sequence data and around 120 million unique TCR beta sequences obtained from about 179 million T cells. Donor age, sex, ethnicity and CMV serostatus were collected together with the repertoire data. An early release that covered some 630 HLA-typed donors contained about 300 gigabases of sequencing data and 80 million or so unique TCR sequences. To decide whether each TCR beta V gene segment behaved as functional or pseudogenic, an earlier analysis of some 600 of the donors relied on high-throughput TCR beta sequencing. Using immunosequencing, the study profiled T cell repertoires from about 610 subjects and related those repertoires to cytomegalovirus serostatus. Roughly 5 DR-DQ haplotypes were handled as single units for association and clustering, since linkage in the cohort was strong. Every repertoire in the discovery cohort had been generated on one and the same sequencing platform. Both class I and class II loci were covered by HLA typing, at four-digit resolution. Along with the approximately 650-subject first cohort, a separate validation cohort of 120 different subjects was used. In the later analysis, no new phenotypic data were used to find candidate immune exposures; instead, reliance was placed on TCR beta sequences and their occurrence across donors. To predict cytomegalovirus infection status, the study combined high-throughput TCR immunosequencing, statistical association of individual TCRs with disease status, and machine learning. In a later genetic analysis, genome-wide SNP genotypes for about 55% of the 666 donors were used, and that subset was treated as a discovery cohort. Typing coverage varied by locus: roughly 629-640 donors for A, B, C, DRB1 and DQB1; more than 500 for DQA1; more than 600 for DPA1; 450 to 480 for DPB1. Of the roughly 430 genotyped donors, approximately 83% fell in the genetic ancestry cluster associated with self-reported Caucasian donors. The study aimed to test whether cataloging public T cell receptors could reveal signatures of past pathogen exposure. Among approximately 370 genotyped donors of the cohort, an average of roughly 230,000 unique TCR beta nucleotide sequences was sequenced per donor, of which 15% to 20% were non-productive. In a later analysis, previously published TCR beta repertoires from 670 or so donors were re-analyzed and high-resolution HLA genotyping was added so that TCR occurrence patterns could be studied. On the study overall, not on this receptor specifically: Over 15 rarely observed V segments, including chromosome 9 orphons, were excluded from the earlier analysis of a few hundred of the donors because counts were too low. Correlated functional status among segregating V segments might reflect linkage disequilibrium, but an unknown experimental factor could not be ruled out. The authors suggested that the approach could potentially be extended to other disease states and immunological phenotypes. When HLA alleles, especially DR and DQ, strongly co-occurred, TCR associations were difficult to assign to individual alleles. Roughly uniform sequencing depth across donors was assumed in presence/absence analyses, although this assumption may not hold. Several of the top co-occurrence clusters appeared to be linked to parvovirus B19, influenza, CMV and Epstein-Barr virus, according to a later analysis. A later analysis associated about 16,000 TCR beta sequences with specific HLA alleles at a false discovery rate of 0.05. A cluster of highly shared sequence variants was judged likely to represent a technical artifact of the sequencing pipeline. A later genetic analysis reported fewer N-insertions in productive TCRs among donors in an Asian-associated ancestry cluster than the 666-donor mean. In an earlier analysis of some 640 of the donors, most TCR beta V segments were observed in productive rearrangements about 90% or about 30% of the time, broadly matching IMGT annotations. The only immune exposure information available for the cohort was CMV serostatus. Because some donors lacked HLA typing at each locus, the association tests relied only on the typed subset. Most TCR sequences were observed very rarely across donors, whereas some public TCRs were present in many individuals. This cohort had only TCR beta chains sequenced, and the lack of alpha or paired-chain data limited which features could be detected. The study gave a list of around 170 TCR beta chains associated with cytomegalovirus. In a later analysis, HLA-associated TCR beta chains were found to be more clonally expanded and to have lower generation probabilities than equally common non-associated chains. A later analysis found that TCR association rates varied across HLA loci, with DRB1 alleles showing the most associated TCRs and HLA-C alleles the fewest. A later genetic analysis associated a missense DCLRE1C variant with V-gene and J-gene trimming of TCR beta chains, and an independent cohort replicated the association. According to a later analysis, most CMV-associated TCR beta chains appeared to be HLA-restricted, and the HLA associations seemed to be driven largely by CMV exposure. Three of the identified cytomegalovirus-associated TCR beta chains were confirmed in vitro to be specific for cytomegalovirus antigens. The classifier was reported to diagnose cytomegalovirus status with high specificity and sensitivity in both the original and validation cohorts. A further reported finding was that TCR beta sequences accurately predicted the HLA-A and HLA-B alleles for most subjects in the first cohort.

About this clone: The antigen this receptor binds is unknown. Base qualities are not provided; no much larger clone lies one nucleotide away.

The cohort was made up of 666 healthy bone marrow donors. At the time of sampling, every cohort member was nominally healthy, though immune exposures that went unrecorded were likely present. The donor was CMV seronegative and belonged to the group of over 300 seronegative cohort members. A peripheral blood sample was collected from each donor, and TCR beta sequencing was performed on peripheral blood mononuclear cells. The Qiagen DNeasy Blood Extraction Kit was used to extract genomic DNA from the blood cell samples. Library construction relied on the immunoSEQ multiplex PCR assay. The multiplex PCR relied on a mix of 60 forward primers for TCR Vbeta segments and 13 reverse primers for TCR Jbeta segments. Amplification of the CDR3 region of rearranged TCR beta genes was performed with a multiplex PCR assay on genomic DNA. Amplified TCR beta libraries were sequenced as 87-base-pair reads on the Illumina HiSeq System. The source study handled its data this way. In a later analysis, around 80 million unique TCR beta chains were counted across the roughly 700 repertoires, and roughly 10 million of these chains were shared by at least two donors. A nearest-neighbor algorithm error-corrected the raw reads and collapsed the reads into unique sequences, merging closely related sequences to remove PCR and sequencing errors. Alignment of CDR3 sequences to IMGT reference sequences was used to assign V, D and J gene segments. For a sequence to be retained, at least a six-nucleotide match to both a V gene segment and a J gene segment was required. Rearrangements were classified as productive when the CDR3 lacked stop codons and remained in frame with V and J, and all other rearrangements were classified as non-productive. Following IMGT convention, CDR3 was defined as the stretch from the second conserved V-encoded cysteine to the conserved J-encoded phenylalanine. In an earlier analysis of more than 550 of the donors, sequences lacking an unambiguous match to a single V gene segment were excluded. In an earlier analysis of approximately 500 of the donors, a V segment was called functional when productive rearrangements were above 56.7%, and segregating when the standard deviation between donors exceeded 5%. A statistical classification framework was developed to diagnose cytomegalovirus status using the catalog of TCR beta chain sequences. In a later analysis, TCR nucleotide sequences were compared against IMGT/GENE-DB human TR gene sequences so that V and J genes could be assigned. The TCRdist pipeline was used in a later analysis to assign CDR3 sequences and most-parsimonious VDJ recombination scenarios. A later analysis defined each TCR beta chain by its CDR3 amino acid sequence plus V-gene family, and excluded reads lacking a unique V-gene family. In a later analysis, fewer than 650 highly shared, low-generation-probability nucleotide sequences were removed to address suspected cross-contamination and a sequencing artifact. For each public chain, a later analysis derived a clonal expansion index from normalized ranks of inferred template counts within each repertoire. Generation probabilities in a later analysis came from a VDJ recombination model fitted to out-of-frame rearrangements, and those results were checked against IGoR. In a later analysis, TCR-TCR, TCR-HLA and TCR-CMV co-occurrence was scored with hypergeometric tests, and a repertoire-size bias correction was applied to TCR pairs. To estimate false discovery rates, a later analysis permuted the HLA or CMV assignments 20 times. In a later analysis, co-occurring TCRs were grouped using DBSCAN, with TCRdist sequence similarity added in when clustering inside HLA-allele-positive subsets. Co-occurrence clustering excluded repertoires with fewer than 30,000 or more than 120,000 public chains, plus five with anomalous nucleotide sharing. In its TCRdb copy, this immuneACCESS table keeps in-frame sequences only and misses some clones. Where compared with another copy, unresolved V genes explain less than half of these, and the others have no known cause. Clonal size and the V and J genes are those of that table, whereas D and trimming came from the DNA. The sample includes about 160,000 clones, with around 80% observed a single time. The ten largest clones take up under 2.5% of the sample.

Sequencing used PBMCs. The clonotype originates from a man in his forties in good health and CMV-seronegative.

CDR3 protein: CASSQEYRGNEQFF. Read as DNA, the sequence is TGCGCCAGCAGCCAAGAGTATCGGGGCAATGAGCAGTTCTTC. The sequence joins TRBV4-3 to TRBJ2-1; matching of 5 bases hints at TRBD2 as the D gene. Trimming costs V 0 bases and J 6 bases, and their ends lie 9 bases apart. In the germline V gene, CDR1 corresponds to LGHNA and CDR2 to YSLEER. There are 14 amino acids in the CDR3, from cysteine to phenylalanine inclusive. This entry keeps only the CDR3 DNA: 42 bases, framed from base 1.